This TCR beta chain derives from a study of T cells in Graves' hyperthyroidism and ophthalmopathy (dated 2019 in TCRdb). Looking at the study overall: Peripheral blood was collected at initial diagnosis, before any treatment. The approximately 97 discovery patients were randomly divided into training and test sets at a 7:3 ratio. Following sampling, methimazole starting at 30 mg daily was given to hyperthyroidism patients, and high-dose intravenous methylprednisolone was given to ophthalmopathy patients. To identify distinguishing TCR V-J signatures, a discovery cohort of some 99 patients was used, comprising 43 with Graves' ophthalmopathy and roughly 60 with stable Graves' hyperthyroidism. Prospective prediction of ophthalmopathy was tested in an independent validation cohort consisting of 18 to 20 hyperthyroidism patients and 15 or so patients who later progressed to ophthalmopathy. TCR Vbeta CDR3 sequencing of approximately 140 peripheral blood samples (fewer than 45 ophthalmopathy, some 75 hyperthyroidism and around 17 progressor patients) is reported in the paper. Thyroid tissue and blood T-cell repertoires from over 5 Graves' hyperthyroidism patients were also compared in the study. Beyond this particular receptor, the publication reports: In validation, progression to ophthalmopathy was predicted by the model with around 71% sensitivity and around 76% specificity, a median of about 6.8 months before onset. Most expanded thyroid clonotypes (frequency above 0.001) were also found in blood, which suggests that blood repertoires may mirror thyroid immune responses. Ophthalmopathy was separated from stable hyperthyroidism by a 13 V-J signature model, with 85% to 90% sensitivity and about 81% specificity obtained in cross-validation and 80%/75% obtained in testing. No statistical method was used to fix the sample size in advance, and group allocation was not hidden from the investigators.

In the ophthalmopathy patients, disease was moderately to severely active, with a Clinical Activity Score of 3 or more, a NOSPECS grade of 4 or more, and a duration of less than 3 months. Any patient with an uncontrolled infection, another autoimmune disease, pregnancy or lactation was excluded. Diagnoses were based on clinical symptoms, serum thyroxine and TRAb, thyroid ultrasound and orbital computed tomography. PBMCs were isolated from approximately 10 ml of fresh peripheral blood by Ficoll-Paque density gradient centrifugation. Total RNA was extracted with Trizol reagent, and quality was checked on an Agilent 2100 Bioanalyzer. The germline V gene (reference sequence) specifies MNHEY as CDR1 and SMNVEV as CDR2. Counted from cysteine to phenylalanine, this CDR3 has 15 amino acids. CDR3 DNA only is kept here, 45 bases in frame from base 1. V is cut back by 5 bases and J by 1 base, with 5 bases in the junction unmatched.

This clonotype was seen a few times. It has no known antigen specificity. Within one base of it there is no much larger clone, and no base qualities were kept. The TCR beta CDR3 regions were amplified from RNA transcripts. A first-round RT-PCR of the TCR CDR3 used the HTBI primer set with the Qiagen OneStep RT-PCR kit. The libraries were constructed in a second round of multiplex PCR and then size-selected and purified. Libraries were sequenced paired-end with 100 bp reads on an Illumina HiSeq2000. On the authors' methods: SOAPnuke was used to process the raw data, throwing out any read that contained adapters or uncalled bases, had a mean Phred below 15, or lacked an exact constant-primer or identifier match. COPE v1.2.5 was used to merge the high-quality paired reads, and each unique nucleotide sequence was defined as a clonotype. MiTCR v1.1 was used to align clonotypes to the IMGT TRBV, TRBD and TRBJ reference segments. Analysis was restricted to V-J combinations with a frequency above 0.0001, which covered 99.2% of repertoires. The TCS score was defined as the ratio of F50 (clonal expansion) to E x V (chaos), calculated using BLOSUM62-based TCRdist between CDR3 peptides within each V-J. Welch's t-statistics and random forest reduced fewer than 550 V-J features to roughly 13, which were used in a naive Bayes classifier (R e1071). Using fastp trimming at Q25 and MiXCR clonotype assembly, TCRdb reanalyzed the public sequencing data and kept in-frame beta chains. One record per CDR3 amino acid sequence lists the most common genes and DNA. The V and J calls follow TCRdb's processing rather than the paper's. Recorded for this sample are 660,000 or so distinct CDR3 sequences; about a fifth of them occurred a single time. The ten biggest clones cover about 35% of the sample.

The material sequenced was blood. The source of this sequence is a man aged 25-45 years with Graves' ophthalmopathy. The V and J genes are TRBV27 and TRBJ2-5, with 9 bases matching TRBD1. The CDR3 loop reads CASSRQGGIQETQYF. The nucleotide sequence reads TGTGCCAGCAGTCGACAGGGGGGTATCCAAGAGACCCAGTACTTC.